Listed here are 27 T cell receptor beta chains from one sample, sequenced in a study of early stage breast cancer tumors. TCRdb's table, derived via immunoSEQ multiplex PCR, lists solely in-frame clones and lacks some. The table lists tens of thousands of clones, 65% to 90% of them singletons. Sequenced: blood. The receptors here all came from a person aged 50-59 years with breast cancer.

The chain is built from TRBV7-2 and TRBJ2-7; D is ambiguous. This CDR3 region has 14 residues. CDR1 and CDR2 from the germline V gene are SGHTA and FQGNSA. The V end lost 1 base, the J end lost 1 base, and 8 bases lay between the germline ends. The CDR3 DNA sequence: TGTGCCAGCAGCTTAGGGTCTCGTTCCTACGAGCAGTACTTC. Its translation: CASSLGSRSYEQYF.

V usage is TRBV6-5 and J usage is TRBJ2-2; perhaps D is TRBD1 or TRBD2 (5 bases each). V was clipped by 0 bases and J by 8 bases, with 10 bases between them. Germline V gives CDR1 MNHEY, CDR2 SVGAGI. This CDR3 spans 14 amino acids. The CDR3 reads CASSYSRGGGELFF. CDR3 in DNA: TGTGCCAGCAGTTACTCAAGGGGCGGGGGGGAGCTGTTTTTT.

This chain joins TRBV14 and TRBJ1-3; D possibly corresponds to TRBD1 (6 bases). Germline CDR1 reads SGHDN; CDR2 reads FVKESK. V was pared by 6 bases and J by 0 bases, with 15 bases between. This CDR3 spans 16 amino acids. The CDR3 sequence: CASREIQGTSGNTIYF. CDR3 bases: TGTGCCAGCAGGGAGATACAGGGAACCTCTGGAAACACCATATATTTT.

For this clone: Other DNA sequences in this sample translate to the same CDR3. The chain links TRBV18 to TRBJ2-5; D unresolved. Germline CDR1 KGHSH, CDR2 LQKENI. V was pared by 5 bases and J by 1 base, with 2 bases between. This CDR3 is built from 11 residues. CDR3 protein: CASSVQETQYF. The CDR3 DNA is TGTGCCAGCTCAGTCCAAGAGACCCAGTACTTC.

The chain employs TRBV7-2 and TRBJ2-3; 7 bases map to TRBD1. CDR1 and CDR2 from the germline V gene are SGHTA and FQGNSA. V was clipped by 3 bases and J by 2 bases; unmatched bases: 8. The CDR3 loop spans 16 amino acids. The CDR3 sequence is CASSFRGGPATDTQYF. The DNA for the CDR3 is TGTGCCAGCAGCTTCCGAGGGGGCCCCGCCACAGATACGCAGTATTTT.

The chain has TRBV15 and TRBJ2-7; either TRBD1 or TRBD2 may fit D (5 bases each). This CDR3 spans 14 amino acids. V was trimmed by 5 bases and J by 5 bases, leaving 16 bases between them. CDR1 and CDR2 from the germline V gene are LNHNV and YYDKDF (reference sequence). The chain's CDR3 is CATSPGPLAHEQYF. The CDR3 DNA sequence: TGTGCCACCAGCCCGGGACCCCTCGCCCACGAGCAGTACTTC.

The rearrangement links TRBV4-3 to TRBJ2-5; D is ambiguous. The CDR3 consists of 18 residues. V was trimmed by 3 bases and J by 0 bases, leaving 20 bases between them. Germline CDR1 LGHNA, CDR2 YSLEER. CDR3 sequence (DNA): TGCGCCAGCAGCCAGAATATTCCGGGCTCTGCAAACCAAGAGACCCAGTACTTC. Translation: CASSQNIPGSANQETQYF.

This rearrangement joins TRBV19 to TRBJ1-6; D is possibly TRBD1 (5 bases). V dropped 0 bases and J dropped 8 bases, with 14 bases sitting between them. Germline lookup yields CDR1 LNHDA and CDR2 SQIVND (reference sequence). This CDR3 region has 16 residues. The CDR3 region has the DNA TGTGCCAGTAGTATAGATCCGGGACCGGAGGATTCACCCCTCCACTTT. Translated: CASSIDPGPEDSPLHF.

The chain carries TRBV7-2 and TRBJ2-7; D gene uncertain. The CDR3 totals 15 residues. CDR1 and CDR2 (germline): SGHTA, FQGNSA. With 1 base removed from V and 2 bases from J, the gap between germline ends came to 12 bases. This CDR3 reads CASSLVSSVPYEQYF. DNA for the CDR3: TGTGCCAGCAGCTTAGTATCTTCGGTTCCCTACGAGCAGTACTTC.

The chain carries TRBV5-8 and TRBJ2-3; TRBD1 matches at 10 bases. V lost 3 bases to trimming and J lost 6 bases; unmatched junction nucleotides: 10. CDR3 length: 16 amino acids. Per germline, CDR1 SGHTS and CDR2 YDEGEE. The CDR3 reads CASSSARQGANDTQYF. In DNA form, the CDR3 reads TGTGCCAGCAGCTCGGCTCGACAGGGGGCGAACGATACGCAGTATTTT.

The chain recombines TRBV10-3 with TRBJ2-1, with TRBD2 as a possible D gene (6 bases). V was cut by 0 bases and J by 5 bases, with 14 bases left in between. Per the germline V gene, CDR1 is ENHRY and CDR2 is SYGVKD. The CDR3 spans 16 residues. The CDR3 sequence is CAISESTGGRDNEQFF. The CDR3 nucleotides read TGTGCCATCAGTGAGTCGACCGGGGGAAGGGACAATGAGCAGTTCTTC.

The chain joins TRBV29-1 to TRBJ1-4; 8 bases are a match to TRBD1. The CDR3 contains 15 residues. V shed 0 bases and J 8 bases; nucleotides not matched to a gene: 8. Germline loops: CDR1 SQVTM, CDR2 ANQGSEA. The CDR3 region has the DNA TGCAGCGTTGAAGATCCTAACGGACAGGGCGAAAAACTGTTTTTT. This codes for CSVEDPNGQGEKLFF.

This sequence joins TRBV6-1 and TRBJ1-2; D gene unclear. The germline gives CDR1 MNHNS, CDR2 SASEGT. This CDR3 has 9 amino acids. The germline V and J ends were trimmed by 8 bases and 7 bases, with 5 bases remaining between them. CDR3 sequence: CASGGGYTF. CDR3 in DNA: TGTGCCAGCGGAGGTGGCTACACCTTC.

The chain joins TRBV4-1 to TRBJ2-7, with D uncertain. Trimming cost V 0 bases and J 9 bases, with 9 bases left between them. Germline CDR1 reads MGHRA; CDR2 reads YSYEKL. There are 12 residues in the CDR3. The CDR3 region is CASSQEGFGQYF. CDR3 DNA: TGCGCCAGCAGCCAAGAAGGCTTCGGGCAGTACTTC.

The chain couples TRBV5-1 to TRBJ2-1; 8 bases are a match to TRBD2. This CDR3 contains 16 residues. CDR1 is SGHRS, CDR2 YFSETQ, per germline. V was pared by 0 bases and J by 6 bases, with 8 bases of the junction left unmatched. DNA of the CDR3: TGCGCCAGCAGCTTGGCCCCCCCGGGACTAGTCAATGAGCAGTTCTTC. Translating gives CASSLAPPGLVNEQFF.

CDR3: CASSEQGGQETQYF. The CDR3 bases are TGTGCCAGCAGTGAACAGGGTGGACAAGAGACCCAGTACTTC. The rearrangement uses TRBV2 and TRBJ2-5, with D possibly matching TRBD1 (5 bases). The germline V and J ends were trimmed by 2 bases and 2 bases, with 9 bases remaining between them. Germline CDR1 reads SNHLY; CDR2 reads FYNNEI. The CDR3 is 14 amino acids.

The CDR3 nucleotides are TGTGCCTGGAGTTGGGCGCGGGAGCAGTACTTC. Translated, it gives CAWSWAREQYF. The chain recombines TRBV30 with TRBJ2-7; no firm D call. Germline V gene lookup returns CDR1 GTSNPN and CDR2 SVGIG (reference sequence). V lost 2 bases and J 7 bases, leaving 9 bases between the germline ends. The CDR3 spans 11 residues.

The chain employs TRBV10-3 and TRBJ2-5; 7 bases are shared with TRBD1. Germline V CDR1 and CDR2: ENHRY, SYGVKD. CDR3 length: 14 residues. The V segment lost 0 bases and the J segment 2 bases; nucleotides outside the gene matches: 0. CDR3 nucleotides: TGTGCCATCAGTGAGTCACAGGGGCAAGAGACCCAGTACTTC. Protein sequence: CAISESQGQETQYF.

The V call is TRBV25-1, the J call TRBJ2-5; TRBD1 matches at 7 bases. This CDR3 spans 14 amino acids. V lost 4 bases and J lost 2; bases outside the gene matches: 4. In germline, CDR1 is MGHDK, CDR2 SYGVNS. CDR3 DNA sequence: TGTGCCAGCAGTGGGGGACAGCTTCAAGAGACCCAGTACTTC. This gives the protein CASSGGQLQETQYF. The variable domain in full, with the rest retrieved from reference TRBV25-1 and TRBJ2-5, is EADIYQTPRYLVIGTGKKITLECSQTMGHDKMYWYQQDPGMELHLIHYSYGVNSTEKGDLSSESTVSRIRTEHFPLTLESARPSHTSQYLCASSGGQLQETQYFGPGTRLLVL.

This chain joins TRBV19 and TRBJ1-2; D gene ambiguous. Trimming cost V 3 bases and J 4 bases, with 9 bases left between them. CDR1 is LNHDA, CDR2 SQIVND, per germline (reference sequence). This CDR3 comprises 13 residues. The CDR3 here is CASSMAAVYGYTF. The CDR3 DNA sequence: TGTGCCAGTAGTATGGCAGCGGTCTATGGCTACACCTTC.

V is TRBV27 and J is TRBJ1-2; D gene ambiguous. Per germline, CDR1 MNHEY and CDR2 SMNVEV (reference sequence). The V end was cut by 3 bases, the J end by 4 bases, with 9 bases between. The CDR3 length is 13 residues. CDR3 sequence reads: CASSFGQAYGYTF. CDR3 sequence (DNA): TGTGCCAGCAGTTTCGGCCAGGCCTATGGCTACACCTTC.

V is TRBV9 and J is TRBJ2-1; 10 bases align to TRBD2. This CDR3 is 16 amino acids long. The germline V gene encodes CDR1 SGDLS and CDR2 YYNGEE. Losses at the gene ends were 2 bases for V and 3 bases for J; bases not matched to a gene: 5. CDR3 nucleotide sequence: TGTGCCAGCAGCGTTAGTGGGACTAGCGTCTACAATGAGCAGTTCTTC. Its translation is CASSVSGTSVYNEQFF.

In nucleotides, the CDR3 is TGCGCCAGCAGCCAAAGCCTAGCGGACTCCTACGAGCAGTACTTC. Translated, it gives CASSQSLADSYEQYF. The chain links TRBV4-3 to TRBJ2-7, with 7 nucleotides matching TRBD2. V lost 2 bases and J lost 0; bases outside the gene matches: 4. There are 15 residues in the CDR3. Germline values: CDR1 LGHNA, CDR2 YSLEER.

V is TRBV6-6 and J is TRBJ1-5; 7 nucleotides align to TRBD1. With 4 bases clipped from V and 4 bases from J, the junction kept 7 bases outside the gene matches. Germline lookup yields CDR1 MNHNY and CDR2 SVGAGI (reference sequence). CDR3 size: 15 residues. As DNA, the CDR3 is TGTGCCAGCAGTTCCAGGGGCAGGGGGAATCAGCCCCAGCATTTT. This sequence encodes CASSSRGRGNQPQHF.

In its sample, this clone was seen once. Here the CDR3 DNA reads TGTGCCTGGAGTGTGGGGGGGGCCGGGGCCAACGTCCTGACTTTC. It is translated as CAWSVGGAGANVLTF. This chain joins TRBV30 and TRBJ2-6; D is possibly TRBD2 (7 bases). The germline V and J ends were trimmed by 0 bases and 4 bases, with 10 bases remaining between them. The CDR3 sequence is 15 residues long. Germline V CDR1 and CDR2: GTSNPN, SVGIG (reference sequence).

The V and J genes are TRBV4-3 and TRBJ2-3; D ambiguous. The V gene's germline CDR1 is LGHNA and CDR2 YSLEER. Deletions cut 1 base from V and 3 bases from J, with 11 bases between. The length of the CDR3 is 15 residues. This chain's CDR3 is CASSQAKFGTDTQYF. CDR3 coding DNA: TGCGCCAGCAGCCAAGCGAAGTTCGGGACAGATACGCAGTATTTT.

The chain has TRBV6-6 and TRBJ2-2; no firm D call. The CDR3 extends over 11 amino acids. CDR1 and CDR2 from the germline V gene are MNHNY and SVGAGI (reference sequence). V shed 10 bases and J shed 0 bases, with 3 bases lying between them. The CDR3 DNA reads TGTGCCACCTCGAACACCGGGGAGCTGTTTTTT. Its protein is CATSNTGELFF.